The 23 T cell receptor beta chains in this list originate from one sample, sequenced in a study of T cell clonotyping in hematopoietic cell transplantation. Clones were sequenced by immunoSEQ multiplex PCR, and TCRdb holds only the in-frame ones, with some missing. This table holds some 14,000 clones, around 86% found once. Source: PBMCs, taken 100 days after allogeneic stem cell transplant. The receptor set was obtained from a male patient aged 45-59 years who had an allogeneic stem cell transplant from an unrelated donor, so T cells may come from the graft donor. Some clones in this sample may be carry-over from other donors' samples.

This clone has more than one count but fewer than ten. The chain employs TRBV6-6 and TRBJ1-2, with 9 bases identical to TRBD1. The CDR3 is 13 residues long. Germline CDR1 reads MNHNY; CDR2 reads SVGAGI (reference sequence). V shed 10 bases, J shed 8 bases, and the junction held 11 bases outside the gene matches. CDR3 nucleotides: TGTGCCATCTTACAGGGGGCATCTTCCGGCTACACCTTC. This sequence encodes CAILQGASSGYTF.

Only one count was recorded for this clone. The V and J genes are TRBV5-1 and TRBJ1-1; TRBD1 aligns across 7 bases. V was pared by 0 bases and J by 1 base, with 12 bases of the junction left unmatched. CDR1 and CDR2 from the germline V gene are SGHRS and YFSETQ. The CDR3 has 18 residues. CDR3 protein: CASSLAFGTGVRNTEAFF. CDR3 DNA: TGCGCCAGCAGCTTGGCCTTTGGAACAGGGGTCAGGAACACTGAAGCTTTCTTT.

This clone was counted only a few times. V gene TRBV4-1 combines with J gene TRBJ2-2, with TRBD2 matching over 7 bases. V lost 1 base, J lost 3 bases, and 5 bases stayed unmatched. The CDR3 contains 16 residues. Germline-derived CDR1 and CDR2 are MGHRA and YSYEKL. Here the CDR3 DNA reads TGCGCCAGCAGCCAAGGCGGGAGTCGGTACACCGGGGAGCTGTTTTTT. It codes for CASSQGGSRYTGELFF.

This clone has more than one count but fewer than ten. V and J are TRBV6-1 and TRBJ2-7; TRBD1 aligns across 7 bases. Germline V lookup: CDR1 MNHNS, CDR2 SASEGT. This CDR3 contains 13 residues. V trimming: 11 bases; J trimming: 2 bases; junction bases outside the gene matches: 9. CDR3 region: CALARDSPYEQYF. The CDR3 region has the DNA TGTGCCCTGGCGAGGGACAGTCCCTACGAGCAGTACTTC.

The V call is TRBV5-4, the J call TRBJ2-3; no reliable D call. The ends were cut back, 1 base at V and 2 bases at J, with 5 bases in the middle. CDR1 is SGHNT and CDR2 is YYREEE in the germline V gene (reference sequence). This CDR3 has 13 residues. CDR3 bases: TGTGCCAGCAGCTTGTCTGCCACAGATACGCAGTATTTT. Amino acids: CASSLSATDTQYF.

The rearrangement uses TRBV7-2 and TRBJ1-2; no clear D gene. There are 13 residues in the CDR3. V lost 0 bases and J 8 bases, leaving 10 bases between the germline ends. Germline V CDR1 and CDR2: SGHTA, FQGNSA. The CDR3 DNA is TGTGCCAGCAGCTTAGCAGGGTCCGGGGGCTACACCTTC. Translation gives CASSLAGSGGYTF.

The V and J genes are TRBV27 and TRBJ2-7, with D possibly called TRBD1 or TRBD2 (5 bases each). Trimming removed 0 bases from V and 5 bases from J, with 14 bases in between. This CDR3 has 15 residues. Germline V gives CDR1 MNHEY, CDR2 SMNVEV (reference sequence). Here the CDR3 DNA reads TGTGCCAGCAGTTTATCGAGGGGACCATACCACGAGCAGTACTTC. The encoded protein is CASSLSRGPYHEQYF.

The chain uses TRBV7-6 and TRBJ1-4; D is unresolved. Trimming pared 3 bases from V and 4 bases from J, leaving 9 bases between. This CDR3 contains 14 residues. CDR1 and CDR2 (germline): SGHVS, FNYEAQ. The CDR3 loop reads CASSLNRINEKLFF. DNA of the CDR3: TGTGCCAGCAGCTTGAACCGGATTAATGAAAAACTGTTTTTT.

The rearrangement uses TRBV4-2 and TRBJ1-1, with a tentative D call TRBD1 (5 bases). Germline V lookup: CDR1 LGHNA, CDR2 YNFKEQ. This CDR3 contains 16 residues. Trimming cost V 1 base and J 0 bases, with 12 bases left between them. The DNA of the CDR3 is TGTGCCAGCAGCCAAGCCTCTCGACAGATGAACACTGAAGCTTTCTTT. Translating it yields CASSQASRQMNTEAFF.

The chain carries TRBV14 and TRBJ2-7; 8 nucleotides line up with TRBD1. CDR1 and CDR2 (germline): SGHDN, FVKESK. The CDR3 is made up of 17 amino acids. Trimming at V came to 1 base and at J to 3 bases, leaving 11 bases not matched to a gene. CDR3 sequence reads: CASSQGVLTGGNYEQYF. The CDR3 DNA sequence: TGTGCCAGCAGCCAAGGGGTCCTAACAGGGGGTAACTACGAGCAGTACTTC. The whole variable domain, remainder taken from reference TRBV14 and TRBJ2-7, is EAGVTQFPSHSVIEKGQTVTLRCDPISGHDNLYWYRRVMGKEIKFLLHFVKESKQDESGMPNNRFLAERTGGTYSTLKVQPAELEDSGVYFCASSQGVLTGGNYEQYFGPGTRLTVT.

The genes are TRBV9 and TRBJ2-1, with D perhaps matching TRBD1 or TRBD2 (6 bases each). V shed 3 bases and J shed 7 bases, with 11 bases lying between them. CDR3 length equals 13 residues. CDR1 is SGDLS and CDR2 is YYNGEE in the germline V gene. The CDR3 DNA reads as TGTGCCAGCAGCGGAACAGGGAGGAATGAGCAGTTCTTC. It specifies CASSGTGRNEQFF.

This sequence joins TRBV7-6 and TRBJ2-3, with D possibly being TRBD1 or TRBD2 (5 bases each). The germline V gene encodes CDR1 SGHVS and CDR2 FNYEAQ. V was cut by 4 bases and J by 3 bases, with 17 bases left in between. This CDR3 is 16 amino acids long. The CDR3 sequence: CASSSAPRGGTDTQYF. The CDR3 DNA reads TGTGCCAGCAGCTCCGCGCCGAGGGGTGGGACAGATACGCAGTATTTT.

The rearrangement links TRBV2 to TRBJ1-1; D not certain. Deletions cut 3 bases from V and 0 bases from J, with 11 bases between. This CDR3 is 15 amino acids long. CDR1 is SNHLY and CDR2 is FYNNEI in the germline V gene. The chain's CDR3 is CASSESWHLNTEAFF. In nucleotides, the CDR3 is TGTGCCAGCAGTGAGTCGTGGCACCTGAACACTGAAGCTTTCTTT.

The rearrangement uses TRBV5-1 and TRBJ2-1; 10 bases match TRBD2. Per germline, CDR1 SGHRS and CDR2 YFSETQ. The CDR3 sequence is 16 residues long. V lost 4 bases, J lost 4 bases, and 8 bases stayed unmatched. The CDR3 DNA follows: TGCGCCAGCAGCCCCTCGGGTAGCGGGGGGTACAATGAGCAGTTCTTC. Translating it yields CASSPSGSGGYNEQFF.

The chain combines TRBV6-6 with TRBJ2-1; D not certain. The CDR3 contains 13 residues. Germline CDR1 and CDR2: MNHNY and SVGAGI (reference sequence). V dropped 8 bases and J dropped 5 bases, with 13 bases sitting between them. The CDR3 nucleotides are TGTGCCAGCTCGCTTGGTTCACACAATGAGCAGTTCTTC. Amino acids: CASSLGSHNEQFF.

This clone showed up just a few times. The chain joins TRBV29-1 to TRBJ2-1; 10 bases are a match to TRBD2. Germline values: CDR1 SQVTM, CDR2 ANQGSEA. The CDR3 is made up of 15 amino acids. V shed 4 bases and J 0 bases; nucleotides not matched to a gene: 3. The CDR3 nucleotides are TGCAGCGTTGCTGCTAGCGGGGGCTCCTACAATGAGCAGTTCTTC. This sequence encodes CSVAASGGSYNEQFF.

J is TRBJ1-1 and V is TRBV5-1, with D possibly being TRBD1 (5 bases). CDR1 is SGHRS and CDR2 is YFSETQ in the germline V gene. The CDR3 is 14 residues long. Between the trimmed V and J ends, which lost 4 bases and 1 base, there was a span of 11 bases. As DNA, the CDR3 is TGCGCCAGCAGCCGGGGGGACGGGAACACTGAAGCTTTCTTT. It translates to CASSRGDGNTEAFF.

The chain combines TRBV7-2 with TRBJ2-3; D is ambiguous. The ends were cut back, 5 bases at V and 6 bases at J, with 15 bases in the middle. Per germline, CDR1 SGHTA and CDR2 FQGNSA. This CDR3 contains 14 residues. The CDR3 reads CASSGGPVVDTQYF. CDR3 bases: TGTGCCAGCAGCGGTGGCCCAGTTGTTGATACGCAGTATTTT.

In this sample, this clone turned up a few times. The gene calls are TRBV7-3 and TRBJ2-2; D perhaps matches TRBD1 (6 bases). Trimming cost V 4 bases and J 5 bases, with 8 bases left between them. The CDR3 has 13 residues. The germline gives CDR1 SGHTA, CDR2 FQGTGA. In DNA, the CDR3 is TGTGCCAGCAGCTGGACAGATACCGGGGAGCTGTTTTTT. The encoded protein is CASSWTDTGELFF.

The rearrangement links TRBV27 to TRBJ2-2; possibly TRBD1 or TRBD2 for D (5 bases each). The CDR3 runs 16 residues. V lost 5 bases and J lost 1, with 14 bases in between. Per the germline V gene, CDR1 is MNHEY and CDR2 is SMNVEV (reference sequence). DNA for the CDR3: TGTGCCAGCAGTCCCCGTTGGGACCTGAACACCGGGGAGCTGTTTTTT. Protein product: CASSPRWDLNTGELFF.

The rearrangement uses TRBV6-9 and TRBJ2-1; TRBD1 is a possible D gene (5 bases). V was shortened by 11 bases and J by 2 bases, with 19 bases between the two germline ends. CDR1 and CDR2 (germline): MNHGY, SVAAGI. The CDR3 contains 15 residues. CDR3 sequence (DNA): TGTGCCCGGCTGGGGCCGGGTCCGGCCTACAATGAGCAGTTCTTC. Encoded protein: CARLGPGPAYNEQFF.

The chain couples TRBV11-1 to TRBJ2-3; D is possibly TRBD1 or TRBD2 (5 bases each). Germline CDR1 and CDR2: SGHAT and FQDESV (reference sequence). This CDR3 is 15 amino acids long. V was trimmed by 5 bases and J by 6 bases, leaving 18 bases between them. The CDR3 nucleotides read TGTGCCAGCAGCCTCCGGGGCAACGCAGCTGATACGCAGTATTTT. This translates into CASSLRGNAADTQYF.

The CDR3 sequence: CASSLEAEAWATEAFF. CDR3 sequence (DNA): TGTGCCAGCAGCTTGGAAGCGGAGGCCTGGGCTACTGAAGCTTTCTTT. This sequence joins TRBV5-6 and TRBJ1-1; D is unresolved. Germline V lookup: CDR1 SGHDT, CDR2 YYEEEE. V gave up 0 bases and J gave up 5 bases, with 17 bases separating them. This CDR3 comprises 16 residues.